These 27 T cell receptor beta chains were sequenced from one sample in a study of cytomegalovirus exposure and HLA in healthy donors. Using immunoSEQ multiplex PCR, the repertoire was profiled, and TCRdb retains in-frame clones only, with some absent. The table has about 57,000 clones, about 92% seen once. The material sequenced was PBMCs. The receptor source for this set is a woman between 18 and 29 years old in good health and CMV-seronegative.

The genes are TRBV29-1 and TRBJ1-1, with TRBD1 matching 7 bases. There are 13 residues in the CDR3. The germline V gene encodes CDR1 SQVTM and CDR2 ANQGSEA. The V segment lost 7 bases and the J segment 4 bases; nucleotides outside the gene matches: 9. CDR3 DNA: TGCAGCGCCCTAACAGGGGTAAGCACTGAAGCTTTCTTT. Its protein is CSALTGVSTEAFF.

This rearrangement joins TRBV19 to TRBJ1-1, with D possibly being TRBD1 (5 bases). Trimming left V 3 bases short and J 6 bases short, with 14 bases between. CDR3 length: 14 residues. Germline assignment: CDR1 LNHDA and CDR2 SQIVND (reference sequence). The CDR3 protein is CASSMSGTRSEAFF. In DNA form, the CDR3 reads TGTGCCAGTAGTATGTCCGGGACTAGGTCTGAAGCTTTCTTT.

This chain uses TRBV11-3 with TRBJ2-1; D uncertain. The CDR3 extends over 12 amino acids. V lost 2 bases and J lost 9, with 8 bases in between. Germline V gene sequence: CDR1 SGHNT, CDR2 YENEEA. The CDR3 DNA reads TGTGCCAGCAGCTTACTAAGTCGTGAGCAGTTCTTC. Translation: CASSLLSREQFF.

The chain uses TRBV11-3 and TRBJ1-3; D uncertain. V lost 3 bases, J lost 0 bases, and 9 bases lay in between. The CDR3 consists of 15 residues. Germline values: CDR1 SGHNT, CDR2 YENEEA. The CDR3 sequence: CASSFKQSSGNTIYF. The CDR3 nucleotides read TGTGCCAGCAGCTTCAAACAGAGCTCTGGAAACACCATATATTTT. The full variable domain, completed using reference TRBV11-3 and TRBJ1-3, is EAGVVQSPRYKIIEKKQPVAFWCNPISGHNTLYWYLQNLGQGPELLIRYENEEAVDDSQLPKDRFSAERLKGVDSTLKIQPAELGDSAVYLCASSFKQSSGNTIYFGEGSWLTVV.

This rearrangement joins TRBV19 to TRBJ2-3, with D possibly matching TRBD1 (5 bases). Trimming stripped 7 bases from V and 4 bases from J, with 18 bases between. Germline lookup yields CDR1 LNHDA and CDR2 SQIVND (reference sequence). The CDR3 loop spans 15 amino acids. CDR3 coding DNA: TGTGCCAGTACCGCCATTGGGGCAGTTGCAGATACGCAGTATTTT. Translated, it gives CASTAIGAVADTQYF.

The V and J genes are TRBV18 and TRBJ2-1; 7 nucleotides line up with TRBD1. V lost 3 bases to trimming and J lost 15 bases; unmatched junction nucleotides: 11. Germline CDR1 KGHSH, CDR2 LQKENI. The CDR3 is 13 residues long. In DNA form, the CDR3 reads TGTGCCAGCTCACCGCGGACAGGCAGGGGTCGGTTCTTC. Translating gives CASSPRTGRGRFF.

On this clone itself: This specimen includes other DNA sequences encoding the same CDR3. The chain is built from TRBV19 and TRBJ1-5, with 9 bases identical to TRBD1. The CDR3 consists of 15 residues. The V and J ends lost 3 bases and 7 bases, in that order; junction bases with no gene match: 7. In germline, CDR1 is LNHDA, CDR2 SQIVND (reference sequence). The CDR3 nucleotides are TGTGCCAGTAGTATCAGGGGGACAGGGAACCAGCCCCAGCATTTT. Amino acid sequence: CASSIRGTGNQPQHF.

The count of this clone is one. The chain employs TRBV7-9 and TRBJ2-1; TRBD2 agrees at 8 bases. The CDR3 runs to 15 residues. Germline assignment: CDR1 SEHNR and CDR2 FQNEAQ (reference sequence). Trimming at V came to 1 base and at J to 3 bases, leaving 2 bases not matched to a gene. The CDR3 spells CASSLDRGGYNEQFF. The CDR3 bases are TGTGCCAGCAGCTTAGATCGGGGGGGCTACAATGAGCAGTTCTTC.

The chain combines TRBV5-1 with TRBJ2-1; 9 nucleotides line up with TRBD2. Germline V CDR1 and CDR2: SGHRS, YFSETQ. J gave up 5 bases and V 0 bases, and 6 bases lay outside the gene matches. CDR3 length: 16 residues. In DNA, the CDR3 is TGCGCCAGCAGCTTGGTTGCGCTAGCGGGAAACAATGAGCAGTTCTTC. Protein sequence: CASSLVALAGNNEQFF.

The J gene is TRBJ1-5, the V gene TRBV15, with a tentative D call TRBD1 (5 bases). Germline lookup yields CDR1 LNHNV and CDR2 YYDKDF (reference sequence). Trimming left V 2 bases short and J 6 bases short, with 17 bases between. There are 16 residues in the CDR3. The CDR3 sequence is CATSRPSEGVPQPQHF. The CDR3 DNA reads TGTGCCACCAGCAGACCCTCGGAAGGGGTCCCTCAGCCCCAGCATTTT.

This clone has just one count. J is TRBJ1-1 and V is TRBV29-1; D perhaps matches TRBD1 (5 bases). This CDR3 has 12 residues. Germline V CDR1 and CDR2: SQVTM, ANQGSEA. Between the trimmed V and J ends, which lost 4 bases and 6 bases, there was a span of 12 bases. The CDR3 nucleotides are TGCAGCGTTGTTGCCCAGGGTTCTGAAGCTTTCTTT. Its translation: CSVVAQGSEAFF.

This clone was recorded only once. J is TRBJ2-1 and V is TRBV6-5; possible D gene TRBD1, 5 bases. The V gene's germline CDR1 is MNHEY and CDR2 SVGAGI. V was pared by 6 bases and J by 7 bases, with 19 bases between. This CDR3 spans 15 amino acids. DNA of the CDR3: TGTGCCAGCAGCACCAGGGATTCGCGGTCAAATGAGCAGTTCTTC. Translation: CASSTRDSRSNEQFF.

V and J are TRBV14 and TRBJ1-1; D not certain. The CDR3 sequence is 14 residues long. The V end lost 4 bases, the J end lost 4 bases, and 13 bases lay between the germline ends. Germline CDR1 reads SGHDN; CDR2 reads FVKESK. The CDR3 nucleotides read TGTGCCAGCAGCCGCGCGCCCGGTAGCACTGAAGCTTTCTTT. Protein sequence: CASSRAPGSTEAFF.

This clone appeared a few times. One end of the junction does not line up with germline, which may come from a read error. The rearrangement joins TRBV5-4 to TRBJ1-6; no firm D call. Per the germline V gene, CDR1 is SGHNT and CDR2 is YYREEE (reference sequence). This CDR3 is 13 amino acids long. In nucleotides, the CDR3 is TGTGCCAGCAGCTTGATTTATAGTTCACCCCTCCACTTT. Amino acid sequence: CASSLIYSSPLHF.

This chain uses TRBV5-1 with TRBJ1-1; the D gene is possibly TRBD1 (5 bases). Trimming removed 0 bases at V and 6 bases at J, with 9 bases between. Germline V gives CDR1 SGHRS, CDR2 YFSETQ. There are 13 residues in the CDR3. DNA of the CDR3: TGCGCCAGCAGCTTGGGGCAGGGATCTGAAGCTTTCTTT. It is translated as CASSLGQGSEAFF.

The V call is TRBV9, the J call TRBJ2-3; no clear D gene. Germline CDR1 is SGDLS and CDR2 is YYNGEE. The CDR3 is made up of 15 amino acids. Trimming cost V 4 bases and J 5 bases, with 17 bases left between them. The CDR3 nucleotides read TGTGCCAGCAGCTCCAGACTCGTGCTGGGAGATACGCAGTATTTT. Its protein is CASSSRLVLGDTQYF.

This clone was observed once. The gene calls are TRBV11-2 and TRBJ2-7; 13 nucleotides line up with TRBD2. The V gene's germline CDR1 is SGHAT and CDR2 FQNNGV. J lost 2 bases, V lost 2 bases, and 6 bases had no gene match. This CDR3 contains 17 residues. CDR3 residues: CASSLTSGGEIPYEQYF. Written as DNA, the CDR3 is TGTGCCAGCAGCTTAACTAGCGGGGGGGAGATTCCCTACGAGCAGTACTTC. Full variable domain (outside the CDR3, taken from reference TRBV11-2 and TRBJ2-7): EAGVAQSPRYKIIEKRQSVAFWCNPISGHATLYWYQQILGQGPKLLIQFQNNGVVDDSQLPKDRFSAERLKGVDSTLKIQPAKLEDSAVYLCASSLTSGGEIPYEQYFGPGTRLTVT.

The chain carries TRBV7-8 and TRBJ1-5; 8 bases align to TRBD1. Looked up from germline, CDR1 is SGHVS and CDR2 is FQNEAQ. The CDR3 consists of 16 residues. V shed 2 bases, J shed 4 bases, and the junction held 7 bases outside the gene matches. The CDR3 DNA sequence: TGTGCCAGCAGCTTAAGCCCGACAGGGGCAAATCAGCCCCAGCATTTT. Encoded protein: CASSLSPTGANQPQHF.

The chain links TRBV6-4 to TRBJ2-1; TRBD2 aligns across 10 bases. Germline lookup yields CDR1 MRHNA and CDR2 SNTAGT. CDR3 length: 17 amino acids. Unmatched junction bases numbered 10, after V lost 0 bases and J lost 8 bases. This CDR3 reads CASSDSKRGGPTDEQFF. As DNA, the CDR3 is TGTGCCAGCAGTGACTCTAAGCGGGGGGGCCCCACCGATGAGCAGTTCTTC.

The rearrangement links TRBV18 to TRBJ2-7; a possible D gene is TRBD2 (5 bases). The V gene lost 3 bases and the J gene lost 2 bases, with 17 bases spanning the gap. The CDR3 consists of 16 residues. In germline, CDR1 is KGHSH, CDR2 LQKENI. The CDR3 here is CASSPVPGRGAYEQYF. CDR3 nucleotide sequence: TGTGCCAGCTCACCGGTTCCCGGACGGGGTGCCTACGAGCAGTACTTC.

As DNA, the CDR3 is TGTGCCAGCAGCCCTCGGGGAGCTGAAGCTTTCTTT. Protein product: CASSPRGAEAFF. The chain carries TRBV9 and TRBJ1-1; D is unresolved. The V gene's germline CDR1 is SGDLS and CDR2 YYNGEE. The CDR3 sequence is 12 residues long. Trimming stripped 4 bases from V and 6 bases from J, with 10 bases between.

The chain has TRBV30 and TRBJ1-1, with a possible D match to TRBD1 (5 bases). The CDR3 runs 12 residues. Germline values: CDR1 GTSNPN, CDR2 SVGIG (reference sequence). V was shortened by 8 bases and J by 6 bases, with 16 bases between the two germline ends. The CDR3: CASAEGAPEAFF. Here the CDR3 DNA reads TGTGCCAGCGCGGAAGGGGCGCCTGAAGCTTTCTTT.

The chain carries TRBV7-9 and TRBJ2-4, with D maybe TRBD2 (6 bases). V was pared by 2 bases and J by 3 bases, with 17 bases between. The germline V gene has CDR1 SEHNR and CDR2 FQNEAQ (reference sequence). This CDR3 comprises 17 residues. The CDR3 sequence: CASSLREGRRGKNIQYF. CDR3 in DNA: TGTGCCAGCAGCTTAAGAGAGGGGAGGCGAGGCAAAAACATTCAGTACTTC.

This clone was seen just once. This rearrangement joins TRBV6-5 to TRBJ1-1, with 8 bases lining up with TRBD1. From germline, CDR1 is MNHEY and CDR2 SVGAGI. V shed 10 bases and J 5 bases; nucleotides not matched to a gene: 12. CDR3 length: 14 residues. CDR3 sequence reads: CATSRGQVETEAFF. The CDR3 region has the DNA TGTGCCACGTCTCGGGGACAGGTCGAAACTGAAGCTTTCTTT.

This sequence joins TRBV7-8 and TRBJ2-3; 14 nucleotides line up with TRBD2. CDR3 length: 17 amino acids. V shed 0 bases, J shed 6 bases, and the junction held 5 bases outside the gene matches. Germline V gene lookup returns CDR1 SGHVS and CDR2 FQNEAQ. CDR3 DNA: TGTGCCAGCAGCTTAGCCGGACTAGCGGGAGGATGGGATACGCAGTATTTT. This codes for CASSLAGLAGGWDTQYF.

In this sample, this clone turned up a few times. The rearrangement joins TRBV30 to TRBJ2-5, with D possibly being TRBD1 (6 bases). CDR3 size: 14 residues. Between the trimmed V and J ends, which lost 1 base and 5 bases, there was a span of 14 bases. The germline gives CDR1 GTSNPN, CDR2 SVGIG (reference sequence). The CDR3 bases are TGTGCCTGGAGTGGGCCACAGGGCTGGGAGACCCAGTACTTC. Protein: CAWSGPQGWETQYF.

The V and J genes are TRBV9 and TRBJ2-3; D not resolved. The CDR3 is 15 residues long. Germline-derived CDR1 and CDR2 are SGDLS and YYNGEE. Trimming left V 3 bases short and J 6 bases short, with 17 bases between. The CDR3 loop reads CASSENYYGSDTQYF. For the CDR3, the DNA is TGTGCCAGCAGCGAGAACTACTATGGCTCCGATACGCAGTATTTT.